One sample yielded the 31 T cell receptor beta chains listed below, sequenced in a study of T cell changes during pregnancy in multiple sclerosis. Clones were sequenced by immunoSEQ multiplex PCR, and TCRdb holds only the in-frame ones, with some missing. This sample has more than 55,000 clones, with around 91% found just once. The sequences come from peripheral blood, collected in the third trimester of pregnancy. The receptors were gathered from a female donor in good health, enrolled as a control in a pregnancy study.

This clone was seen once. The genes are TRBV13 and TRBJ2-5; 11 bases are shared with TRBD2. This CDR3 contains 17 residues. The V gene end was trimmed by 7 bases and the J gene end by 2 bases; junction bases not matched to a gene: 12. The germline CDR1 and CDR2 sequences are PRHDT and FYEKMQ (reference sequence). The CDR3 DNA sequence: TGTGCCAGCACCAGAAGGGCGGGACTAGCGGAACAAGAGACCCAGTACTTC. Protein: CASTRRAGLAEQETQYF.

The V and J genes are TRBV5-4 and TRBJ2-7; 8 bases agree with TRBD2. Germline V CDR1 and CDR2: SGHNT, YYREEE (reference sequence). J was trimmed by 2 bases and V by 4 bases; bases with no gene match: 8. This CDR3 has 15 residues. The chain's CDR3 is CASSSSGTYAYEQYF. Here the CDR3 DNA reads TGTGCCAGCAGCAGTAGCGGGACCTACGCCTACGAGCAGTACTTC.

The chain is built from TRBV19 and TRBJ1-1, with D uncertain. V gave up 6 bases and J gave up 6 bases, with 17 bases separating them. The CDR3 length is 14 residues. Germline-derived CDR1 and CDR2 are LNHDA and SQIVND (reference sequence). CDR3 nucleotide sequence: TGTGCCAGTAGCCTTCCCGTAAGGAGAGCTGAAGCTTTCTTT. It specifies CASSLPVRRAEAFF. The full variable domain, rest sourced from reference TRBV19 and TRBJ1-1, is DGGITQSPKYLFRKEGQNVTLSCEQNLNHDAMYWYRQDPGQGLRLIYYSQIVNDFQKGDIAEGYSVSREKKESFPLTVTSAQKNPTAFYLCASSLPVRRAEAFFGQGTRLTVV.

The chain uses TRBV19 and TRBJ2-7; a possible D gene is TRBD1 (6 bases). The CDR3 has 13 residues. Germline CDR1 is LNHDA and CDR2 is SQIVND (reference sequence). The V and J ends lost 7 bases and 6 bases respectively, with 16 bases between them. The CDR3 here is CASTGTKGSEQYF. The CDR3, as DNA: TGTGCCAGTACCGGGACAAAGGGGAGCGAGCAGTACTTC.

The V and J genes are TRBV10-3 and TRBJ1-4, with 10 bases fitting TRBD1. The CDR3 is made up of 12 amino acids. Germline-derived CDR1 and CDR2 are ENHRY and SYGVKD. The V segment lost 11 bases and the J segment 6 bases; nucleotides outside the gene matches: 3. The CDR3 DNA is TGTGCCGGGGGGACAGGGGATGAAAAACTGTTTTTT. This translates into CAGGTGDEKLFF.

The V gene is TRBV28, the J gene TRBJ2-7, with D possibly being TRBD1 (6 bases). Germline-derived CDR1 and CDR2 are MDHEN and SYDVKM. Trimming pared 6 bases from V and 3 bases from J, leaving 18 bases between. This CDR3 is 15 amino acids long. Here the CDR3 DNA reads TGTGCCAGCAGGTCCACAGGGCTCCTCATCTACGAGCAGTACTTC. Translating it yields CASRSTGLLIYEQYF.

V is TRBV28 and J is TRBJ2-1; 12 bases line up with TRBD2. CDR3 length: 17 amino acids. V gave up 0 bases and J gave up 3 bases; unmatched junction bases: 3. The V gene's germline CDR1 is MDHEN and CDR2 SYDVKM. The DNA for the CDR3 is TGTGCCAGCAGTTTATGGGGGACTAGCGGGTACTACAATGAGCAGTTCTTC. Its translation: CASSLWGTSGYYNEQFF. Drawing the rest from reference TRBV28 and TRBJ2-1, the complete variable domain is DVKVTQSSRYLVKRTGEKVFLECVQDMDHENMFWYRQDPGLGLRLIYFSYDVKMKEKGDIPEGYSVSREKKERFSLILESASTNQTSMYLCASSLWGTSGYYNEQFFGPGTRLTVL.

V gene TRBV6-1 combines with J gene TRBJ1-2; 9 positions match TRBD1. CDR3 size: 19 residues. J was trimmed by 0 bases and V by 4 bases; bases with no gene match: 15. Germline-derived CDR1 and CDR2 are MNHNS and SASEGT. As DNA, the CDR3 is TGTGCCAGCAGTGCCCTTCGTACAGGGGGCACCGCAGCTAACTATGGCTACACCTTC. Amino acids: CASSALRTGGTAANYGYTF.

The CDR3 DNA sequence: TGTGCCAGCAGCCTCCGACAGGGTGGCCCCTACGAGCAGTACTTC. It yields the protein CASSLRQGGPYEQYF. The chain recombines TRBV5-4 with TRBJ2-7; 7 nucleotides agree with TRBD1. Germline V CDR1 and CDR2: SGHNT, YYREEE (reference sequence). CDR3 length: 15 amino acids. V was pared by 4 bases and J by 2 bases, with 9 bases of the junction left unmatched.

The chain has TRBV30 and TRBJ2-1; possibly TRBD2 for D (6 bases). CDR1 and CDR2 (germline): GTSNPN, SVGIG (reference sequence). Trimming removed 0 bases from V and 0 bases from J, with 21 bases in between. The CDR3 covers 19 residues. The CDR3 region has the DNA TGTGCCTGGAGTGTAACCGTATTGGGATACGGGAGCTCCTACAATGAGCAGTTCTTC. Translating gives CAWSVTVLGYGSSYNEQFF.

This sequence joins TRBV4-1 and TRBJ1-2; D remains ambiguous. V dropped 4 bases and J dropped 4 bases, with 16 bases sitting between them. The CDR3 sequence is 15 residues long. The V gene's germline CDR1 is MGHRA and CDR2 YSYEKL. The DNA of the CDR3 is TGCGCCAGCAGCCCTGGACTGGCGGCAGTCTATGGCTACACCTTC. This codes for CASSPGLAAVYGYTF.

The rearrangement joins TRBV29-1 to TRBJ1-1; unclear D gene. Germline lookup yields CDR1 SQVTM and CDR2 ANQGSEA. This CDR3 comprises 13 residues. V lost 7 bases, J lost 0 bases, and 12 bases lay in between. The CDR3 bases are TGCAGCGCCCAGTTGGCCATGAACACTGAAGCTTTCTTT. Residues: CSAQLAMNTEAFF. The full variable domain, rest sourced from reference TRBV29-1 and TRBJ1-1, is SAVISQKPSRDICQRGTSLTIQCQVDSQVTMMFWYRQQPGQSLTLIATANQGSEATYESGFVIDKFPISRPNLTFSTLTVSNMSPEDSSIYLCSAQLAMNTEAFFGQGTRLTVV.

The J gene is TRBJ2-7, the V gene TRBV6-1; 8 positions match TRBD1. Trimming removed 3 bases from V and 6 bases from J; junction bases left unmatched: 10. The CDR3 contains 15 residues. Germline V gene data show CDR1 as MNHNS and CDR2 as SASEGT. CDR3 bases: TGTGCCAGCAGTGAGGACGGGACAGGAGGCCGCGAGCAGTACTTC. It translates to CASSEDGTGGREQYF.

This rearrangement joins TRBV15 to TRBJ1-2; no clear D gene. CDR1 is LNHNV, CDR2 YYDKDF, per germline (reference sequence). V lost 0 bases, J lost 1 base, and 12 bases lay in between. This CDR3 is 16 amino acids long. The CDR3 is CATSRDRTPFNYGYTF. The DNA of the CDR3 is TGTGCCACCAGCAGAGATAGAACCCCCTTTAACTATGGCTACACCTTC.

Here the CDR3 DNA reads TGTGCCAGCAGCGTAGGAGGGGGCGACTATGGCTACACCTTC. Translation: CASSVGGGDYGYTF. The chain carries TRBV9 and TRBJ1-2, with 7 bases identical to TRBD1. V gave up 0 bases and J gave up 3 bases; unmatched junction bases: 2. The CDR3 loop spans 14 amino acids. The germline CDR1 and CDR2 sequences are SGDLS and YYNGEE.

The chain links TRBV6-5 to TRBJ1-5, with D tentatively TRBD1 (5 bases). The CDR3 has 14 residues. Germline V CDR1 and CDR2: MNHEY, SVGAGI. Trimming stripped 5 bases from V and 1 base from J, with 9 bases between. This CDR3 is CASSARGSNQPQHF. The CDR3 DNA reads TGTGCCAGCAGTGCCCGGGGGAGCAATCAGCCCCAGCATTTT.

The V call is TRBV6-4, the J call TRBJ2-1, with D perhaps matching TRBD1 (7 bases). Germline CDR1 is MRHNA and CDR2 is SNTAGT. The CDR3 is 14 residues long. Trimming took off 2 bases at V and 6 bases at J, with 11 bases between the two ends. The CDR3 DNA reads TGTGCCAGCAGTGACCCGGGGGACAGCAATGAGCAGTTCTTC. As protein: CASSDPGDSNEQFF.

The rearrangement links TRBV5-1 to TRBJ1-2, with D maybe TRBD1 (6 bases). CDR3 length equals 16 residues. V lost 4 bases and J 4 bases, leaving 20 bases between the germline ends. Germline values: CDR1 SGHRS, CDR2 YFSETQ. CDR3 sequence (DNA): TGCGCCAGCAGCGAGATGACAGCGACAGGCAGCTATGGCTACACCTTC. Protein sequence: CASSEMTATGSYGYTF.

The V gene is TRBV2, the J gene TRBJ2-4; 8 positions agree with TRBD2. V was pared by 9 bases and J by 6 bases, with 10 bases of the junction left unmatched. This CDR3 has 14 amino acids. Germline V CDR1 and CDR2: SNHLY, FYNNEI. CDR3 nucleotide sequence: TGTGCCAGTAAATCGGGGCGGGAGGTAAACATTCAGTACTTC. It yields the protein CASKSGREVNIQYF.

The chain links TRBV2 to TRBJ1-2; maybe TRBD1 (6 bases). V was pared by 11 bases and J by 7 bases, with 20 bases between. The CDR3 extends over 13 amino acids. CDR1 and CDR2 (germline): SNHLY, FYNNEI. CDR3 region: CAGGGGPLLGYTF. In DNA form, the CDR3 reads TGTGCCGGGGGAGGGGGTCCCCTCCTTGGCTACACCTTC.

This chain links TRBV5-1 with TRBJ1-6; the match to TRBD1 covers 7 bases. The CDR3 extends over 13 amino acids. The J segment lost 8 bases and the V segment lost 2 bases, leaving 1 base of the junction unmatched. Germline CDR1 is SGHRS and CDR2 is YFSETQ. The chain's CDR3 is CASSLGTDSPLHF. The CDR3 nucleotides read TGCGCCAGCAGCTTAGGGACAGATTCACCCCTCCACTTT.

This clone was seen a few times. This same CDR3 is encoded by further DNA sequences in the sample. The chain recombines TRBV2 with TRBJ2-7; the match to TRBD2 covers 8 bases. CDR1 and CDR2 from the germline V gene are SNHLY and FYNNEI. The CDR3 spans 13 residues. After removal of 3 bases from V and 3 bases from J, the junction contained 1 base not matched to a gene. DNA of the CDR3: TGTGCCAGCAGTGAGGGGACTAGCTACGAGCAGTACTTC. This translates into CASSEGTSYEQYF.

V and J are TRBV18 and TRBJ2-3, with TRBD2 matching over 8 bases. The CDR3 is 15 residues long. The germline CDR1 and CDR2 sequences are KGHSH and LQKENI. V was pared by 4 bases and J by 3 bases, with 6 bases of the junction left unmatched. The CDR3 here is CASSLKPSGTDTQYF. CDR3 bases: TGTGCCAGCTCACTAAAGCCTAGCGGGACAGATACGCAGTATTTT.

The chain has TRBV27 and TRBJ1-6; 10 nucleotides line up with TRBD1. Per the germline V gene, CDR1 is MNHEY and CDR2 is SMNVEV (reference sequence). V lost 5 bases, J lost 11 bases, and 12 bases stayed unmatched. The CDR3 runs to 16 residues. The CDR3 DNA follows: TGTGCCAGCAGTCCAGCCCGACAGGGGGCAGGTCCACCCCTCCACTTT. Translating gives CASSPARQGAGPPLHF.

This clone has more than one count but fewer than ten. This chain uses TRBV18 with TRBJ1-1; D is perhaps TRBD1 (6 bases). With 1 base removed from V and 2 bases from J, the gap between germline ends came to 14 bases. CDR1 and CDR2 (germline): KGHSH, LQKENI. The CDR3 is 16 amino acids. The CDR3 DNA follows: TGTGCCAGCTCACCACTCTCCCGGACAGACAACACTGAAGCTTTCTTT. Its protein is CASSPLSRTDNTEAFF. Using reference TRBV18 and TRBJ1-1 for the parts outside the CDR3, the full variable domain is NAGVMQNPRHLVRRRGQEARLRCSPMKGHSHVYWYRQLPEEGLKFMVYLQKENIIDESGMPKERFSAEFPKEGPSILRIQQVVRGDSAAYFCASSPLSRTDNTEAFFGQGTRLTVV.

The V gene is TRBV5-1, the J gene TRBJ2-2; D gene uncertain. Between the trimmed V and J ends, which lost 3 bases and 3 bases, there was a span of 9 bases. Germline lookup yields CDR1 SGHRS and CDR2 YFSETQ. The CDR3 extends over 14 amino acids. The CDR3 protein is CASSSPRDTGELFF. The CDR3 DNA reads TGCGCCAGCAGCTCACCCCGGGACACCGGGGAGCTGTTTTTT.

The chain is built from TRBV4-2 and TRBJ2-2; D is uncertain. Between the trimmed V and J ends, which lost 0 bases and 4 bases, there was a span of 12 bases. The CDR3 extends over 16 amino acids. Germline CDR1 LGHNA, CDR2 YNFKEQ. CDR3: CASSQEIPLGTGELFF. The DNA of the CDR3 is TGTGCCAGCAGCCAAGAGATCCCTCTCGGCACCGGGGAGCTGTTTTTT.

The CDR3 here is CSGGGQGTQYF. In DNA, the CDR3 is TGCAGCGGGGGGGGACAGGGGACCCAGTACTTC. J is TRBJ2-5 and V is TRBV29-1, with 9 positions matching TRBD1. The CDR3 length is 11 residues. After removal of 7 bases from V and 7 bases from J, the junction contained 4 bases not matched to a gene. CDR1 is SQVTM and CDR2 is ANQGSEA in the germline V gene.

The genes are TRBV2 and TRBJ2-2, with 14 bases that match TRBD2. The CDR3 runs 19 residues. The trim removed 5 bases at V and 1 base at J, leaving 9 bases unmatched. CDR1 SNHLY and CDR2 FYNNEI come from the germline V gene. CDR3 bases: TGTGCCAGCAGTCCCTACCGGACTAGCGGGGGGATGAACACCGGGGAGCTGTTTTTT. It specifies CASSPYRTSGGMNTGELFF.

This clone appeared a single time. The CDR3 nucleotides read TGTGCCAGCAGTGGCAGCTACGAGCAGTACTTC. Translation: CASSGSYEQYF. This chain links TRBV2 with TRBJ2-7; D unclear. The CDR3 is made up of 11 amino acids. The V end was cut by 4 bases, the J end by 3 bases, with 4 bases between. The germline V gene encodes CDR1 SNHLY and CDR2 FYNNEI.

V is TRBV11-2 and J is TRBJ1-5; a weak D match, TRBD1 (5 bases). The V and J ends lost 5 bases and 5 bases respectively, with 16 bases between them. From germline, CDR1 is SGHAT and CDR2 FQNNGV. The CDR3 runs to 15 residues. The CDR3 DNA reads as TGTGCCAGCAGCCTAACCCCGGGACTATATCAGCCCCAGCATTTT. Amino acids: CASSLTPGLYQPQHF.